These 5 T cell receptor beta chains came from one sample sequenced in a study of T cell responses to AZD1222 COVID-19 vaccine. Method: immunoSEQ multiplex PCR; TCRdb's copy keeps in-frame clones and lacks some. Of around 160,000 clones in the sample, 70% to 90% were seen once. The specimen comprised peripheral blood, sampled on day 0 of AZD1222 vaccination. All receptors derive from an adult in good health.

The chain couples TRBV14 to TRBJ2-3; 7 bases match TRBD1. Germline trimming cut 1 base from V and 1 base from J; bases unmatched to any gene: 5. There are 16 residues in the CDR3. CDR1 is SGHDN and CDR2 is FVKESK in the germline V gene. The CDR3 bases are TGTGCCAGCAGCCAAGTCTGGACAGGCCGCACAGATACGCAGTATTTT. This encodes CASSQVWTGRTDTQYF.

This rearrangement joins TRBV6-5 to TRBJ1-5; no clear D gene. The germline gives CDR1 MNHEY, CDR2 SVGAGI. This CDR3 has 14 residues. V lost 6 bases to trimming and J lost 6 bases, with 15 bases between them. The CDR3 coding sequence is TGTGCCAGCAGAACCGGTGGGGTTCTTCAGCCCCAGCATTTT. Encoded protein: CASRTGGVLQPQHF.

The rearrangement uses TRBV4-3 and TRBJ2-5, with 8 bases matching TRBD2. Germline V gives CDR1 LGHNA, CDR2 YSLEER. The V segment lost 2 bases and the J segment 2 bases; nucleotides outside the gene matches: 13. The CDR3 sequence is 18 residues long. The CDR3 DNA sequence: TGCGCCAGCAGCCAACGCCCTCCGGGACTAGGGGAACAAGAGACCCAGTACTTC. Translation: CASSQRPPGLGEQETQYF.

A note on this clone: This same CDR3 is encoded by further DNA sequences in the sample. The genes are TRBV28 and TRBJ1-2; D remains unclear. The CDR3 has 11 amino acids. The germline V and J ends were trimmed by 1 base and 8 bases, with 5 bases remaining between them. Germline lookup yields CDR1 MDHEN and CDR2 SYDVKM. The CDR3 reads CASSLSGGYTF. As DNA, the CDR3 is TGTGCCAGCAGTTTATCAGGAGGCTACACCTTC.

The V gene is TRBV5-1, the J gene TRBJ2-5; TRBD2 might be the D (6 bases). With 0 bases removed from V and 3 bases from J, the gap between germline ends came to 9 bases. This CDR3 contains 14 residues. Germline V gene sequence: CDR1 SGHRS, CDR2 YFSETQ. The CDR3 reads CASSLVGGEETQYF. CDR3 DNA: TGCGCCAGCAGCTTGGTGGGCGGGGAAGAGACCCAGTACTTC.